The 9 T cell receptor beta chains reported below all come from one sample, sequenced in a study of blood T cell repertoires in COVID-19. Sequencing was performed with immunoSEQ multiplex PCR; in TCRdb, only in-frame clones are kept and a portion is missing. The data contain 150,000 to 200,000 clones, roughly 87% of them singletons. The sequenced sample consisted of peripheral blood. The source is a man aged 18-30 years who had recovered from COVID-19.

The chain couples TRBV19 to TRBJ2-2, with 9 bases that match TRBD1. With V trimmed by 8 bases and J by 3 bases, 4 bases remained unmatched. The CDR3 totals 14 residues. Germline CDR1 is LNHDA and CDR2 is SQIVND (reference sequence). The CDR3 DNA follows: TGTGCCAGTTGGGACAGGGCGGACACCGGGGAGCTGTTTTTT. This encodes CASWDRADTGELFF.

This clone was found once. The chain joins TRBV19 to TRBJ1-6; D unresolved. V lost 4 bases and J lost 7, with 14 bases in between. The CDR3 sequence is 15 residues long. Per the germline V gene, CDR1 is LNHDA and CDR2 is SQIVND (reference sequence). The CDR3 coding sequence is TGTGCCAGTAGTACCCGAGAACTACCAAATTCACCCCTCCACTTT. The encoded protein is CASSTRELPNSPLHF.

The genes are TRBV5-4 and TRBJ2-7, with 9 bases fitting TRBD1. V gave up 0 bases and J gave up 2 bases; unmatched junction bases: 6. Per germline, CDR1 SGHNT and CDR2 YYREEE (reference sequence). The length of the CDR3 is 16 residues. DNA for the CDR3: TGTGCCAGCAGCTTGGCGGGACAGGGTGGCCCCTACGAGCAGTACTTC. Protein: CASSLAGQGGPYEQYF.

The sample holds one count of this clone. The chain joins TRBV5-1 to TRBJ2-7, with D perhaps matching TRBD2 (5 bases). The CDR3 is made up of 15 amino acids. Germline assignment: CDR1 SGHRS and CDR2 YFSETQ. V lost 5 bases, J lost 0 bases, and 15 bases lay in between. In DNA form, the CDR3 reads TGCGCCAGCAGGGAGGCAGGTTTAAGCTCCTACGAGCAGTACTTC. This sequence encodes CASREAGLSSYEQYF.

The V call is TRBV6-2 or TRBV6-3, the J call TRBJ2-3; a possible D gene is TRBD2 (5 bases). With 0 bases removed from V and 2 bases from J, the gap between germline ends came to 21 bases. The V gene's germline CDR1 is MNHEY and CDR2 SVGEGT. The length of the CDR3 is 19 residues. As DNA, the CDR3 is TGTGCCAGCAGTTACTCCTCCAGCGGTTACCTTGCCGTCACAGATACGCAGTATTTT. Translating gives CASSYSSSGYLAVTDTQYF.

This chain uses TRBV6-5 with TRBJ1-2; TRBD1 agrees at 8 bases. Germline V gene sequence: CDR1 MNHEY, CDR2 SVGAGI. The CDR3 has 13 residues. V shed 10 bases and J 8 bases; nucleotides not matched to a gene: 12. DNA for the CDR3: TGTGCCAACCAAATGGGGGCAGGGGGCGGCTACACCTTC. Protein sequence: CANQMGAGGGYTF.

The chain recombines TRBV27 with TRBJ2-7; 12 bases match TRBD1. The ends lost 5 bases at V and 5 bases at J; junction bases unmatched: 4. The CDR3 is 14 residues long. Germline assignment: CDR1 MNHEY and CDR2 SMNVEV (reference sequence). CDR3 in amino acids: CASSPGQGAHEQYF. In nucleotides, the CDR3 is TGTGCCAGCAGTCCGGGACAGGGGGCCCACGAGCAGTACTTC.

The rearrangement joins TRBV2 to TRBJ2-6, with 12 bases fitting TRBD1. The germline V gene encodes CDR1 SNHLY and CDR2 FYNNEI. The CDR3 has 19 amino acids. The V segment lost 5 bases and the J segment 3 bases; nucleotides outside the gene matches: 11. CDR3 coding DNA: TGTGCCAGCAGTTCGCCGTGGGACAGGGGGCAGTATGGGGCCAACGTCCTGACTTTC. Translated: CASSSPWDRGQYGANVLTF.

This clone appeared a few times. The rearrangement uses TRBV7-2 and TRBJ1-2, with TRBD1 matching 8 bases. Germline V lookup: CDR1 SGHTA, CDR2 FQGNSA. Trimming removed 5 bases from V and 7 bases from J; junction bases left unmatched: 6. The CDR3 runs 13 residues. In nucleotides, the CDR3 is TGTGCCAGCAGCGTCAGGGGGCAGATTGGCTACACCTTC. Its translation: CASSVRGQIGYTF.